The T cell receptor (beta chain) under discussion was sequenced for a study of cytomegalovirus exposure and HLA in healthy donors. A remark on this clone: Its antigen is unidentified.

V was cut by 9 bases and J by 4 bases, with 16 bases left in between. CDR1 is SGHRS, CDR2 YFSETQ, per germline. This CDR3 comprises 13 residues. The PCR made use of 60 Vbeta and 13 Jbeta primers. Profiling relied on immunoSEQ multiplex PCR, and the TCRdb table lists in-frame clones only, not all of them. Here the sample spans around 100,000 clones, 70% to 80% being singletons. Study-level results: Among TCR sequences, most were rare, though some public TCRs appeared in many donors.

This receptor was obtained from a female donor in good health and CMV-seropositive. The V call is TRBV5-1, the J call TRBJ1-1, with D perhaps TRBD1 (6 bases). Input material: PBMCs. The CDR3 nucleotides are TGCGCCACCGGAAGACAACAGGGCACTGAAGCTTTCTTT. It yields the protein CATGRQQGTEAFF. Using reference TRBV5-1 and TRBJ1-1 for the parts outside the CDR3, the full variable domain is KAGVTQTPRYLIKTRGQQVTLSCSPISGHRSVSWYQQTPGQGLQFLFEYFSETQRNKGNFPGRFSGRQFSNSRSEMNVSTLELGDSALYLCATGRQQGTEAFFGQGTRLTVV.